This T cell receptor beta chain was retrieved from a study of blood T cells in healthy people across ages. Study results and limitations: Naive CD4+ cells and diversity were both higher in long-lived donors than in aged donors.

Concerning this clonotype itself: Its antigen is currently unknown.

The germline gives CDR1 SNHLY, CDR2 FYNNEI. CDR3 size: 15 residues. V lost 4 bases, J lost 1 base, and 6 bases stayed unmatched. Primers used in a second PCR of about 7 to 12 cycles were a sample-barcoded 5' primer and a J-beta primer mix. TCRdb passed the 5' RACE reads through MiXCR, listing each CDR3 protein once. The sample consists of 760,000 or so distinct CDR3 sequences, roughly 25% of them appearing once. Per sample, extraction of total RNA gave at least 6 micrograms in every case. These sequences were also reported in another study, on T cells of mothers and their children. That source reports: The sample comes from fewer than 10 healthy Caucasian donors: mothers and children. Related mother-child pairs showed slightly higher but non-significant overlap than unrelated pairs.

The clonotype originates from a boy under 18 in good health. This sequence joins TRBV2 and TRBJ2-7; TRBD2 matches at 8 bases. Material for sequencing was blood. CDR3 coding DNA: TGTGCCAGCAGTGTTAGCGGGACCAGATCCTACGAGCAGTACTTC. It encodes CASSVSGTRSYEQYF.